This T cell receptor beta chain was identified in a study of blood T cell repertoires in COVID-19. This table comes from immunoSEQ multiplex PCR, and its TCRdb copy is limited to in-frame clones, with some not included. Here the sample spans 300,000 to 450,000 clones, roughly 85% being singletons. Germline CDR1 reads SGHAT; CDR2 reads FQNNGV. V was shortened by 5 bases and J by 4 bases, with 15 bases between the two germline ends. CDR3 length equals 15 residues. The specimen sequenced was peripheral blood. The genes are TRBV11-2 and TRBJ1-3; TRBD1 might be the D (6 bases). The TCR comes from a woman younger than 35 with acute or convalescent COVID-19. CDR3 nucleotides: TGTGCCAGCAGCCAGCAGGGGATGGAAGGAAACACCATATATTTT. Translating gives CASSQQGMEGNTIYF.